This T cell receptor (beta chain) was sequenced in a study of CD8+ T cells in alopecia areata. The sample's treatment: oral pan-JAK inhibitor, 5-10 mg twice daily. Following RNA extraction, reverse transcription yielded cDNA that acted as the sequencing template. Assay used: immunoSEQ multiplex PCR; TCRdb lists only in-frame clones, some missing. The profile shows some 170,000 clones, around half of them singletons. The V gene's germline CDR1 is LNHDA and CDR2 SQIVND (reference sequence). This CDR3 is 13 amino acids long. V was trimmed by 3 bases and J by 0 bases, leaving 6 bases between them. The chain uses TRBV19 and TRBJ2-7; no definite D call. This TCR derives from a human donor with alopecia areata. The sample consisted of CD8+ T cells sorted from blood, taken at week 24, from a patient treated with tofacitinib. CDR3 sequence reads: CASSMEISYEQYF. CDR3 nucleotide sequence: TGTGCCAGTAGTATGGAGATCTCCTACGAGCAGTACTTC.